This T cell receptor (beta chain) was found in a study of blood T cell repertoires in COVID-19. Profiling relied on immunoSEQ multiplex PCR, and the TCRdb table lists in-frame clones only, not all of them. The sample has about 200,000 clones, around 91% seen once. After removal of 2 bases from V and 5 bases from J, the junction contained 9 bases not matched to a gene. Germline V lookup: CDR1 SGHNT, CDR2 YYREEE (reference sequence). This CDR3 is built from 16 residues. The sequence came from a woman in her thirties or forties with acute or convalescent COVID-19. The V call is TRBV5-4, the J call TRBJ1-2; TRBD1 matches 10 bases. The sequenced sample consisted of peripheral blood. This chain's CDR3 is CASSFLTGQGYYGYTF. DNA of the CDR3: TGTGCCAGCAGCTTCCTCACGGGACAGGGGTATTATGGCTACACCTTC. Filled out from reference TRBV5-4 and TRBJ1-2, the complete variable domain reads ETGVTQSPTHLIKTRGQQVTLRCSSQSGHNTVSWYQQALGQGPQFIFQYYREEENGRGNFPPRFSGLQFPNYSSELNVNALELDDSALYLCASSFLTGQGYYGYTFGSGTRLTVV.